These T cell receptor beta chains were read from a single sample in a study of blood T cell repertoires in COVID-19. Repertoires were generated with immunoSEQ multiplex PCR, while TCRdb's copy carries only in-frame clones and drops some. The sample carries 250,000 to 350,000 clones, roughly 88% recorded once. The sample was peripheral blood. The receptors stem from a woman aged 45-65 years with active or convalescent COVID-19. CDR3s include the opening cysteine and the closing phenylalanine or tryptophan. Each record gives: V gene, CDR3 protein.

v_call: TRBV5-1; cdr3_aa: CASSLGGTGEETQYF
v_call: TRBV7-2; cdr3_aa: CASSLGFGLYEQYF
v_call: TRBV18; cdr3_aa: CASSPVILTGGLADTQYF
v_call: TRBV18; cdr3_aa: CASSPGTDTHGFYEQYF
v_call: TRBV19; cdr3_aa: CASSTLISETSTDTQYF
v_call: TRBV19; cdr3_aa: CASSLTTSSSGNTIYF
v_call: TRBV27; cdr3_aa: CASSLLRTGEAFF
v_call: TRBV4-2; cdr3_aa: CASSQDPAGSKETQYF
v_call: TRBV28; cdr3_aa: CASTPVGGTNTGELFF
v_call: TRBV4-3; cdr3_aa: CASSQDLGEKLFF
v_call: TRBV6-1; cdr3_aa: CASRSRQGTYEQYF
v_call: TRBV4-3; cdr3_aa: CASSQSGGSPDTQYF
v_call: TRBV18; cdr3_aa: CASSPGGDRHTEAFF
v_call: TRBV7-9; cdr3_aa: CASSLVAGSFDTYEQYF
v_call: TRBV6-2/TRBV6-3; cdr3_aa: CASSTQGTQETQYF
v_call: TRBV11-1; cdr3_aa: CASSENRGGYEQYF
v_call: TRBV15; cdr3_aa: CATSRDRGYSNQPQHF
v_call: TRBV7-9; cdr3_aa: CASSLAKLQGVRLNTEAFF
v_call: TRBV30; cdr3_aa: CAWTGQGAGYGYTF
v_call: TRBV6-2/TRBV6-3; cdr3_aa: CASSYSVGANVLTF
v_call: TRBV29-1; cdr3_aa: CSVEVWTGLGYTF
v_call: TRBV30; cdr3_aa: CAWYRTGAHTEAFF
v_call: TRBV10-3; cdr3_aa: CAISVVPPGDRRNTEAFF
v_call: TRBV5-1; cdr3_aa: CASSPTGSSFGYTF
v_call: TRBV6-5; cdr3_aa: CASSSQTGPYGYTF
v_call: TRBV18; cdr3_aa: CASSPSRGGTSGHSYNEQFF
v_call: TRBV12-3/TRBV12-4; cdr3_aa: CASSIRGVTEAFF
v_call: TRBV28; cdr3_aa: CASSLGGTWWGNQPQHF
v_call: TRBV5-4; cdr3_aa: CASSLWGGGYGYTF
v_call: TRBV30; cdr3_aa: CAWSHGLAVDTQYF
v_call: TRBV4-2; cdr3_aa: CASSQVRDYLYEQYF
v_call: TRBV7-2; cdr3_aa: CASSPDRESRSYGYTF
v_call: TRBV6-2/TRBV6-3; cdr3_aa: CASSPRGMVNTGELFF
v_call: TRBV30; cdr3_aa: CAWSDGYNSPLHF
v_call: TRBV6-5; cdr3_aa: CASRRDRGPDTQYF
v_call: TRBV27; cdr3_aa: CASTRLAEKDTQYF
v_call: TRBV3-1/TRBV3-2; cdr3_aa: CASSPTSSGGNNEQFF
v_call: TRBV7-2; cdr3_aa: CASSLGRVSYEQYF
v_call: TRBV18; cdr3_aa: CASSPGQDLSAQYF
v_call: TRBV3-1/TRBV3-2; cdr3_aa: CASSPPTSGGTDTQYF
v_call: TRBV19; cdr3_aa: CASTLDRGSNQPQHF
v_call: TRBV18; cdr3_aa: CASSTSRGNTDTQYF
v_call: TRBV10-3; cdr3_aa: CATQGAGEQYF
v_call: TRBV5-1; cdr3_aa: CASSLGGTTEAFF
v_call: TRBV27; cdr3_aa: CASSLDGGTGVVNQPQHF
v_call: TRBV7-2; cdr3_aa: CASSFPVTGATQPYEQYF
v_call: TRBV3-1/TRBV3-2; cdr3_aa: CASSQGTGLPEAFF
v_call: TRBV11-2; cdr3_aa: CASSFQRNVEAFF
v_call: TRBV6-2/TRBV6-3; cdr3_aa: CASSYPFSPEEKLFF
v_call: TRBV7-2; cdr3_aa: CASSLWTSGDIYEQYF
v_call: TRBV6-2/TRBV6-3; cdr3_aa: CASSYSGTLNTEAFF
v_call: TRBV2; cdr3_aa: CASSEGQQETQYF
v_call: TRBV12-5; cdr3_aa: CASGFGGAQETQYF
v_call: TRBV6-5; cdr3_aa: CASKGGSSGPYEQYF
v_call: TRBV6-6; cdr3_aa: CASSALRDSYEQYF
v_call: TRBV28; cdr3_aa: CATSGQGSYNSPLHF
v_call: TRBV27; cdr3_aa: CASSFGSITEAFF
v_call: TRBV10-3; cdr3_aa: CAISEAGTDGELFF